This T cell receptor beta chain was found in a study of OX40 agonist ivuxolimab in advanced cancers. Regarding the study in general: Ivuxolimab, which targeted the costimulatory receptor OX40 (CD134), was an agonistic, fully human IgG2 monoclonal antibody. Peripheral TCRbeta sequencing aimed to test whether ivuxolimab altered TCR sequence diversity and caused clonal T-cell expansion. Patients were allowed to have had prior anti-PD-1, anti-PD-L1 or anti-CTLA-4 therapy, and 40% of the dose-escalation patients had been treated with checkpoint inhibitors. A male proportion of roughly 85% and a mean age of around 60 years, ranging from about 20 to 79, were recorded for the dose-escalation cohort. Intravenous ivuxolimab was administered to patients every 2 weeks at six dose levels: 0.01, 0.1, 0.3, 1.5, 3 and 10 mg/kg. Partial responses occurred in three dose-escalation patients, of whom one had hepatocellular carcinoma and two had cutaneous melanoma. Among the approximately 54 dose-escalation patients, about 19 had hepatocellular carcinoma, about 15 melanoma, 9 renal cell carcinoma and 9 head and neck cancer. The paper reports the monotherapy dose-escalation portion (N ≈ 52 patients) of the phase I ivuxolimab trial.

Genomic DNA was extracted from sorted cells for sequencing of the TCRbeta CDR3 region. The immunoSEQ Assay was used to sequence the TCRbeta CDR3 regions. The source is immuneACCESS, and TCRdb retained only in-frame sequences with V and J called. Part of the clones is not carried over; for the studies checked, unresolved V genes explain less than half of this, and the remainder is unexplained. This sample holds 75,000 to 90,000 clones; approximately 92% were observed only once. Around 0.7% of the sample rests with the top ten. The table lists this clone with a count of one. Its antigen is still unknown. Base qualities are not provided; no much larger clone lies one nucleotide away. Paper-wide results and their limitations: The antigen specificity of the peripheral T cells that underwent clonal expansion was not determined. In partial responders in the 0.1-3.0 mg/kg groups, normalized peripheral clonal expansion was found to be among the lowest, especially among CD8+ T cells. At doses of 0.1 to 3.0 mg/kg, clonal expansion of both CD4+ and CD8+ T cells in blood was seen between baseline and week 6. After ivuxolimab, more expanded clones were found on average in CD8+ T cells than in CD4+ T cells. Low levels of normalized T-cell clonal expansion were also seen in some patients who did not respond.

Trimming removed 3 bases from V and 7 bases from J; the gene matches leave 8 bases unexplained. Spanning cysteine to phenylalanine, the CDR3 consists of 14 amino acids. CDR3 DNA only is kept here, 42 bases in frame from base 1. For CDR1 and CDR2, the germline V gene lists SGDLS and YYNGEE. Patients with a history of autoimmune disease or receiving systemic immunosuppression were excluded from the trial. In every dose cohort, peripheral blood was drawn for TCR sequencing at baseline, cycle 4 day 1, and cycle 7 day 1. Samples came from an open-label, multicenter, first-in-human phase I dose-escalation trial of ivuxolimab. The trial enrolled adults with locally advanced or metastatic head and neck squamous cell, hepatocellular, melanoma or renal cell carcinoma. CD4+ and CD8+ T cells were sorted separately from peripheral blood before TCR sequencing.

The chain couples TRBV9 to TRBJ1-2, and 8 junction bases match TRBD1. This TCR derives from an adult with an advanced solid tumor such as melanoma, head and neck, liver or kidney cancer. Sequencing was performed on CD4+ or CD8+ T cells sorted from blood, taken in a trial of the OX40 agonist ivuxolimab. The CDR3 amino acid sequence is: CASSAAQGAFGYTF. The DNA reads TGTGCCAGCAGCGCGGCTCAGGGGGCTTTTGGCTACACCTTC.